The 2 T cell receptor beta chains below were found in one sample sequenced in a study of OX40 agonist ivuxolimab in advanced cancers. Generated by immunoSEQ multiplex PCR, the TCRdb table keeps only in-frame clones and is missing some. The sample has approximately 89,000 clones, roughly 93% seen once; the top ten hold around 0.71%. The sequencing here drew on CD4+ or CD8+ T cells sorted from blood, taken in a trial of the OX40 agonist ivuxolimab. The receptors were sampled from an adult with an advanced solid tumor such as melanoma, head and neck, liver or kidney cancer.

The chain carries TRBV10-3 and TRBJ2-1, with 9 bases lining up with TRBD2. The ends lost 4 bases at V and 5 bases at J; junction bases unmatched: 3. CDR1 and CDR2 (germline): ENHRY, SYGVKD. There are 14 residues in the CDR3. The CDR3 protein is CAISGGRANNEQFF. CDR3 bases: TGTGCCATCAGTGGCGGGAGGGCGAACAATGAGCAGTTCTTC.

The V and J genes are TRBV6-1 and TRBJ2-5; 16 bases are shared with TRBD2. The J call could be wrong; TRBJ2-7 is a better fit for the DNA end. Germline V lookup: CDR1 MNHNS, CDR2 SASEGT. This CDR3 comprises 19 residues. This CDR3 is CASSGRTGTSGRGYYEQYF. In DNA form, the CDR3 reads TGTGCCAGCAGTGGGAGGACCGGGACTAGCGGGAGGGGGTACTACGAGCAGTACTTC.